Listed below are T cell receptor beta chains from one sample, sequenced in a study of cytomegalovirus exposure and HLA in healthy donors. The protocol was immunoSEQ multiplex PCR, while the TCRdb copy is restricted to in-frame clones and leaves out a portion. The repertoire consists of roughly 100,000 clones, with about 71% occurring once and the leading ten covering less than 3.5%. Sequenced: PBMCs. These receptors all come from a woman aged 45-59 years in good health and CMV-seronegative. CDR3s include the opening cysteine and the closing phenylalanine or tryptophan. D genes are given only for firm matches. Size is stated for part of the rows, as once, few or many counts, or as a class when the clone is expanded.

TRBJ2-7	NA	NA	TRBV10-1	TGCGCCAGCCGGCAAGTAGCCCTCCTTCCTGAGCAGTACTTC	CASRQVALLPEQYF
TRBJ1-2	NA	NA	TRBV6-1	TGTGCCAGCAGTGAAGAGGGGGATTCCTATGGCTACACCTTC	CASSEEGDSYGYTF
TRBJ2-6	few	TRBD1	TRBV28	TGTGCCAGCCTACAGGGGGCCGGCGTCCTGACTTTC	CASLQGAGVLTF
TRBJ1-3	NA	TRBD1	TRBV7-9	TGTGCCAGCAGCTTACCAGGGACAGGGGGCGGAAACACCATATATTTT	CASSLPGTGGGNTIYF
TRBJ2-5	few	TRBD2	TRBV7-9	TGTGCCAGCAGCTTATGGGGACTAGCGGGAAAAGAGACCCAGTACTTC	CASSLWGLAGKETQYF
TRBJ2-2	NA	NA	TRBV6-5	TGTGCCAGCGAAGGGAGCTCGGGCGGGGAGCTGTTTTTT	CASEGSSGGELFF
TRBJ1-6	NA	NA	TRBV19	TGTGCCAGTACGTCACAGTTTGACAGCCTTAATTCACCCCTCCACTTT	CASTSQFDSLNSPLHF
TRBJ2-3	few	TRBD2	TRBV11-3	TGTGCCAGCAGCTTTGGTCTGGGACTAGCGTACACAGATACGCAGTATTTT	CASSFGLGLAYTDTQYF
TRBJ2-7	NA	NA	TRBV9	TGTGCCAGCAGCGTAGCGGGAGTTGACTACGAGCAGTACTTC	CASSVAGVDYEQYF
TRBJ2-1	NA	NA	TRBV11-3	TGTGCCAGCAGCACCTACTATCCTCGCTCCGACAATGAGCAGTTCTTC	CASSTYYPRSDNEQFF
TRBJ2-1	NA	TRBD2	TRBV19	TGTGCCAGTAGCAGAACCTCGCTAGCGGGGGGGGCGAACGAGCAGTTCTTC	CASSRTSLAGGANEQFF
TRBJ2-5	few	TRBD1	TRBV18	TGTGCCAGCTCCCAACAGGGGACAGCACAAGAGACCCAGTACTTC	CASSQQGTAQETQYF
TRBJ1-2	NA	NA	TRBV18	TGTGCCAGCTCACCAGGGGAGGGAAGCTATGGCTACACCTTC	CASSPGEGSYGYTF
TRBJ2-1	NA	NA	TRBV11-2	TGTGCCAGCAGCTTATTGCGGAGCAGCTCCTACAATGAGCAGTTCTTC	CASSLLRSSSYNEQFF
TRBJ2-5	few	NA	TRBV18	TGTGCCAGCTCACCCCTCTCCGGGATACAAGAGACCCAGTACTTC	CASSPLSGIQETQYF
TRBJ1-1	NA	NA	TRBV19	TGTGCCAGTAGTATGCGGGGGAACACTGAAGCTTTCTTT	CASSMRGNTEAFF